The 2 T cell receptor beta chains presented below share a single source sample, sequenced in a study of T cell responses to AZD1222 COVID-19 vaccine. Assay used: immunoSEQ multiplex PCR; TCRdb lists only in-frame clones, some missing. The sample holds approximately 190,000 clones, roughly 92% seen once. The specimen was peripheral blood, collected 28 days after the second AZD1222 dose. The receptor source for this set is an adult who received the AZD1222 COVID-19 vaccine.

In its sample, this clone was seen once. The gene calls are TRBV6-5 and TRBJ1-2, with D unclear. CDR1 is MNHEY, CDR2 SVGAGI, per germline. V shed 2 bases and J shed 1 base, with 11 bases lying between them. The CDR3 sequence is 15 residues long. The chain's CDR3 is CASSYRVGINYGYTF. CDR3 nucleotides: TGTGCCAGCAGTTACCGTGTAGGGATTAACTATGGCTACACCTTC.

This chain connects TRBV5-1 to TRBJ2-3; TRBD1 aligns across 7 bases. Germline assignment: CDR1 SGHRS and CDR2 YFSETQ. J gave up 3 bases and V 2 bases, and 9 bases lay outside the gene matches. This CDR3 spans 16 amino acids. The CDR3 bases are TGCGCCAGCAGCTTACCCCAGGGACAGAAGACAGATACGCAGTATTTT. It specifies CASSLPQGQKTDTQYF.